The next 30 T cell receptor beta chains were all read from a single sample in a study of blood T cells in healthy people across ages (dated by TCRdb to between 2014 and 2017). Libraries came from 5' RACE. These reads were obtained on an Illumina HiSeq 2500. The second PCR ran for about 6 to 12 cycles and used a J-beta primer mix along with a sample-barcoded 5' primer. Using fastp at Q25 and MiXCR, TCRdb reprocessed the public reads and kept productive beta chains. Each entry merges the rows of one CDR3 protein and shows their most common DNA and genes. This sample gives around 970,000 distinct CDR3 sequences in total; just over 50% of them show up just once. The ten biggest clones cover about a fifth of the sample. Sequencing input: blood. Source of these receptors: a woman aged 55-70 years in good health.

The rearrangement uses TRBV29-1 and TRBJ2-7, with 9 bases aligning to TRBD2. The CDR3 has 14 amino acids. CDR1 and CDR2 (germline): SQVTM, ANQGSEA. The J segment lost 2 bases and the V segment lost 6 bases, leaving 8 bases of the junction unmatched. In DNA form, the CDR3 reads TGCAGCGTCGAAACGACTAGCGGACCCTACGAGCAGTACTTC. It encodes CSVETTSGPYEQYF.

The J gene is TRBJ2-1, the V gene TRBV20-1, with D hard to call. Germline V gene data show CDR1 as DFQATT and CDR2 as SNEGSKA (reference sequence). V shed 3 bases and J shed 16 bases, with 19 bases lying between them. The CDR3 is 12 amino acids. The chain's CDR3 is CSASPQNTEAFF. The CDR3 nucleotides are TGCAGTGCTAGTCCGCAGAACACTGAAGCTTTCTTC.

The chain couples TRBV6-6 to TRBJ2-1, with 11 bases aligning to TRBD2. V gave up 1 base and J gave up 6 bases; unmatched junction bases: 2. The CDR3 spans 15 residues. CDR1 is MNHNY and CDR2 is SVGAGI in the germline V gene (reference sequence). The CDR3 region is CASSYWLAGGNEQFF. The CDR3 DNA follows: TGTGCCAGCAGTTACTGGCTAGCGGGAGGCAATGAGCAGTTCTTC.

This clonotype was counted only a few times. This sequence joins TRBV29-1 and TRBJ2-3; D gene ambiguous. The CDR3 covers 10 residues. Between the trimmed V and J ends, which lost 6 bases and 6 bases, there was a span of 7 bases. CDR1 is SQVTM, CDR2 ANQGSEA, per germline. CDR3 protein: CSVRRDTQYF. DNA for the CDR3: TGCAGCGTCCGTAGGGATACGCAGTATTTT.

The gene calls are TRBV20-1 and TRBJ1-4; TRBD1 aligns across 7 bases. CDR1 and CDR2 (germline): DFQATT, SNEGSKA (reference sequence). Losses at the gene ends were 6 bases for V and 7 bases for J; bases not matched to a gene: 20. The CDR3 has 17 amino acids. The CDR3 region has the DNA TGCAGTGCAATTACCAGAAGAACCGGGACAGTCTTTGAAAAACTGTTTTTT. It is translated as CSAITRRTGTVFEKLFF.

The CDR3 spells CSARYGETQFF. The CDR3 DNA reads as TGCAGTGCTAGATATGGAGAGACCCAGTTCTTC. The J gene is TRBJ2-1, the V gene TRBV20-1; D not resolved. The CDR3 totals 11 residues. Trimming pared 2 bases from V and 13 bases from J, leaving 12 bases between. In germline, CDR1 is DFQATT, CDR2 SNEGSKA (reference sequence).

This clonotype came up a few times. The chain couples TRBV20-1 to TRBJ2-3; D unclear. V lost 2 bases to trimming and J lost 1 base, with 7 bases between them. This CDR3 contains 13 residues. The germline CDR1 and CDR2 sequences are DFQATT and SNEGSKA (reference sequence). This CDR3 reads CSARNSGTDTQYF. In DNA, the CDR3 is TGCAGTGCTAGAAACAGCGGCACAGATACGCAGTATTTT.

The chain couples TRBV7-6 to TRBJ1-2; 10 bases line up with TRBD1. Germline V lookup: CDR1 SGHVS, CDR2 FNYEAQ. V trimming: 2 bases; J trimming: 4 bases; junction bases outside the gene matches: 4. The CDR3 runs 15 residues. This CDR3 is CASSLRQGAGYGYTF. Here the CDR3 DNA reads TGTGCCAGCAGCTTACGACAGGGGGCAGGCTATGGCTACACCTTC.

The chain combines TRBV7-2 with TRBJ2-6; possibly TRBD2 for D (6 bases). The CDR3 totals 18 residues. V dropped 5 bases and J dropped 2 bases, with 19 bases sitting between them. The germline V gene encodes CDR1 SGHTA and CDR2 FQGNSA. CDR3 DNA: TGTGCCAGCAGCATTATCTTGGCGCGGGACGCTGGGGCCAACGTCCTGACTTTC. Translated, it gives CASSIILARDAGANVLTF. Full variable domain (rest looked up from reference TRBV7-2 and TRBJ2-6): GAGVSQSPSNKVTEKGKDVELRCDPISGHTALYWYRQSLGQGLEFLIYFQGNSAPDKSGLPSDRFSAERTGGSVSTLTIQRTQQEDSAVYLCASSIILARDAGANVLTFGAGSRLTVL.

The rearrangement joins TRBV7-2 to TRBJ2-3; D tentatively fits TRBD1 or TRBD2 (6 bases each). Trimming pared 3 bases from V and 6 bases from J, leaving 16 bases between. The CDR3 sequence is 15 residues long. Germline loops: CDR1 SGHTA, CDR2 FQGNSA. The CDR3 sequence is CASSFSASGADTQYF. The CDR3 coding sequence is TGTGCCAGCAGCTTTTCGGCCTCGGGGGCGGATACGCAGTATTTT.

This clonotype was seen once. The CDR3 sequence: CASSQDVVGQQHLYGYTF. The CDR3 DNA reads TGCGCCAGCAGCCAAGATGTCGTAGGACAGCAACACCTATATGGCTACACCTTC. The chain is built from TRBV4-1 and TRBJ1-2; weak D call: TRBD1 (6 bases). The V end was cut by 0 bases, the J end by 5 bases, with 22 bases between. The CDR3 sequence is 18 residues long. Germline V gives CDR1 MGHRA, CDR2 YSYEKL.

Details on this clonotype: A much more abundant neighbour one base away suggests this may be a read error. The chain carries TRBV7-2 and TRBJ2-5; D is possibly TRBD1 (6 bases). The CDR3 contains 16 residues. The V gene's germline CDR1 is SGHTA and CDR2 FQGNSA. V was trimmed by 4 bases and J by 1 base, leaving 16 bases between them. The CDR3 sequence: CTSSYTGNLAQETQYF. The CDR3 DNA is TGTACCAGCAGCTATACAGGGAATCTTGCCCAAGAGACCCAGTACTTC.

J is TRBJ1-4 and V is TRBV5-8; the D gene is possibly TRBD1 (5 bases). This CDR3 comprises 14 residues. Trimming removed 3 bases at V and 0 bases at J, with 6 bases between. The germline CDR1 and CDR2 sequences are SGHTS and YDEGEE. CDR3 sequence: CASSWTTTNEKLFF. CDR3 DNA sequence: TGTGCCAGCAGCTGGACAACAACTAATGAAAAACTGTTTTTT. The full variable domain, its missing parts supplied by reference TRBV5-8 and TRBJ1-4, is EAGVTQSPTHLIKTRGQQATLRCSPISGHTSVYWYQQALGLGLQFLLWYDEGEERNRGNFPPRFSGRQFPNYSSELNVNALELEDSALYLCASSWTTTNEKLFFGSGTQLSVL.

This clonotype was counted only a few times. The chain couples TRBV7-2 to TRBJ1-5; no clear D. V was cut by 4 bases and J by 4 bases, with 8 bases left in between. Germline-derived CDR1 and CDR2 are SGHTA and FQGNSA. CDR3 length: 13 residues. The CDR3 sequence is CASSSGPNQPQHF. DNA of the CDR3: TGTGCCAGCAGCTCCGGGCCTAATCAGCCCCAGCATTTT. Full variable domain (missing parts from reference TRBV7-2 and TRBJ1-5): GAGVSQSPSNKVTEKGKDVELRCDPISGHTALYWYRQSLGQGLEFLIYFQGNSAPDKSGLPSDRFSAERTGGSVSTLTIQRTQQEDSAVYLCASSSGPNQPQHFGDGTRLSIL.

This clonotype has just a few counts. V and J are TRBV29-1 and TRBJ2-3; D is possibly TRBD1 (6 bases). This CDR3 region has 15 residues. Germline assignment: CDR1 SQVTM and CDR2 ANQGSEA. V lost 5 bases and J lost 1, with 16 bases in between. The CDR3 coding sequence is TGCAGCGTTAAACAGGGATTATCTGGCACAGATACGCAGTATTTT. Translation: CSVKQGLSGTDTQYF.

The chain is built from TRBV7-2 and TRBJ2-4, with TRBD2 matching over 8 bases. The last part of the DNA fits TRBJ2-5 better; the J call may be wrong. Per the germline V gene, CDR1 is SGHTA and CDR2 is FQGNSA. The CDR3 consists of 15 residues. As DNA, the CDR3 is TGTGCCAGCAGCAAGGGGACGGGACTAGGGGGGACCCAGTACTTC. Translated, it gives CASSKGTGLGGTQYF.

The J gene is TRBJ1-5, the V gene TRBV7-9; D is unclear. This CDR3 spans 13 amino acids. The ends were cut back, 4 bases at V and 5 bases at J, with 9 bases in the middle. The germline V gene has CDR1 SEHNR and CDR2 FQNEAQ (reference sequence). The CDR3, as DNA: TGTGCCAGCAGCTCTAGTAAAGATCAGCCCCAGCATTTT. It yields the protein CASSSSKDQPQHF.

The sample holds one count of this clonotype. The chain uses TRBV6-5 and TRBJ2-5, with D possibly matching TRBD2 (5 bases). V was trimmed by 5 bases and J by 11 bases, leaving 18 bases between them. This CDR3 comprises 13 residues. Germline lookup yields CDR1 MNHEY and CDR2 SVGAGI. The CDR3 loop reads CASSDSVASEQYF. DNA of the CDR3: TGTGCCAGCAGTGATAGCGTCGCTTCTGAGCAGTACTTC.

The chain couples TRBV18 to TRBJ1-5; D gene unclear. Germline V gene sequence: CDR1 KGHSH, CDR2 LQKENI. V lost 6 bases, J lost 2 bases, and 14 bases lay in between. This CDR3 spans 15 amino acids. The CDR3: CASSRSTQGNQPQHF. The CDR3 DNA reads TGTGCCAGCTCCAGGAGCACACAAGGCAATCAGCCCCAGCATTTT. Using reference TRBV18 and TRBJ1-5 for the parts outside the CDR3, the full variable domain is NAGVMQNPRHLVRRRGQEARLRCSPMKGHSHVYWYRQLPEEGLKFMVYLQKENIIDESGMPKERFSAEFPKEGPSILRIQQVVRGDSAAYFCASSRSTQGNQPQHFGDGTRLSIL.

DNA of the CDR3: TGTGCCAGCAGCTCTCGGACAACCGTTAATGAAAAACTGTTTTTT. Protein: CASSSRTTVNEKLFF. This sequence joins TRBV7-2 and TRBJ1-4; D possibly corresponds to TRBD1 (5 bases). V dropped 4 bases and J dropped 4 bases, with 13 bases sitting between them. This CDR3 region has 15 residues. Germline V gene sequence: CDR1 SGHTA, CDR2 FQGNSA.

V usage is TRBV6-1 and J usage is TRBJ2-1; tentatively, D is TRBD1 (5 bases). Germline V gene lookup returns CDR1 MNHNS and CDR2 SASEGT. The CDR3 runs 15 residues. The germline V and J ends were trimmed by 1 base and 4 bases, with 11 bases remaining between them. As DNA, the CDR3 is TGTGCCAGCAGTGAAGGGGCAGGGTTTTACAATGAGCAGTTCTTC. It yields the protein CASSEGAGFYNEQFF.

A few counts support this clonotype. The rearrangement joins TRBV6-5 to TRBJ2-7, with TRBD1 matching 7 bases. With V trimmed by 1 base and J by 5 bases, 23 bases remained unmatched. CDR1 is MNHEY and CDR2 is SVGAGI in the germline V gene. The CDR3 sequence is 20 residues long. The CDR3 DNA is TGTGCCAGCAGTTACTTGCGAGACAGGGTGCCCCGGTTACTTCTCCACGAGCAGTACTTC. The encoded protein is CASSYLRDRVPRLLLHEQYF.

The chain combines TRBV10-3 with TRBJ2-5; possible D gene TRBD1, 6 bases. The CDR3 covers 17 residues. V lost 1 base and J lost 4, with 19 bases in between. The germline V gene encodes CDR1 ENHRY and CDR2 SYGVKD. For the CDR3, the DNA is TGTGCCATCAGTGAGTACACGGCAGGGGAGCTACCAGAGACCCAGTACTTC. Its protein product is CAISEYTAGELPETQYF.

This clonotype was found a few times. This chain uses TRBV4-2 with TRBJ2-3, with 10 bases fitting TRBD2. This CDR3 is 16 amino acids long. The J segment lost 5 bases and the V segment lost 1 base, leaving 6 bases of the junction unmatched. The germline gives CDR1 LGHNA, CDR2 YNFKEQ. The CDR3 nucleotides are TGTGCCAGCAGCCAAGGAATAGCGGGAGGTGTAGATACGCAGTATTTT. Protein product: CASSQGIAGGVDTQYF.

In this sample, this clonotype turned up many times. V and J are TRBV20-1 and TRBJ2-3, with D possibly TRBD1 on 6 matching bases. Trimming shortened V by 5 bases and J by 2 bases, and 14 bases separated the two germline ends. The germline V gene encodes CDR1 DFQATT and CDR2 SNEGSKA (reference sequence). The length of the CDR3 is 14 residues. The CDR3 loop reads CSAETGQDTDTQYF. As DNA, the CDR3 is TGCAGTGCTGAGACAGGTCAGGACACAGATACGCAGTATTTT.

The chain recombines TRBV12-5 with TRBJ2-6, with TRBD1 matching 8 bases. The CDR3 contains 16 residues. J gave up 0 bases and V 7 bases, and 5 bases lay outside the gene matches. Germline CDR1 and CDR2: LGHNT and FRNRAP. The CDR3 protein is CASVQGAYSGANVLTF. Written as DNA, the CDR3 is TGTGCTAGTGTCCAGGGGGCCTACTCTGGGGCCAACGTCCTGACTTTC. Looking up the rest from reference TRBV12-5 and TRBJ2-6 gives the full variable domain: DARVTQTPRHKVTEMGQEVTMRCQPILGHNTVFWYRQTMMQGLELLAYFRNRAPLDDSGMPKDRFSAEMPDATLATLKIQPSEPRDSAVYFCASVQGAYSGANVLTFGAGSRLTVL.

The J gene is TRBJ2-7, the V gene TRBV2, with D perhaps TRBD2 (5 bases). The end of the DNA is better explained by TRBJ2-5, so the J call may be wrong. This CDR3 comprises 14 residues. Germline V gene sequence: CDR1 SNHLY, CDR2 FYNNEI. This chain's CDR3 is CASKDPGKGKTQYF. In DNA, the CDR3 is TGTGCCAGCAAGGACCCGGGGAAGGGAAAGACCCAGTACTTC.

About this clonotype itself: An end of the junction differs from the germline gene, which may be a read error. The chain is built from TRBV7-9 and TRBJ2-3; TRBD1 agrees at 10 bases. This CDR3 is 15 amino acids long. Germline assignment: CDR1 SEHNR and CDR2 FQNEAQ (reference sequence). CDR3 sequence: CASSPRGTGEDMQYF. As DNA, the CDR3 is TGTGCCAGCAGCCCGCGGGGGACAGGGGAGGATATGCAGTATTTT.

This clonotype was seen more than once but under ten times. The chain recombines TRBV11-2 with TRBJ2-7; D is uncertain. Trimming removed 5 bases from V and 0 bases from J, with 11 bases in between. This CDR3 region has 14 residues. The germline V gene has CDR1 SGHAT and CDR2 FQNNGV. CDR3 sequence: CASSPLINSYEQYF. The CDR3 DNA reads TGTGCCAGCAGCCCTCTGATAAACTCCTACGAGCAGTACTTC.

Turning to this clonotype: The germline gene is not matched at one end of the junction; a read error may be the cause. This chain connects TRBV20-1 to TRBJ1-1, with no clear D. CDR3 length: 13 amino acids. Germline CDR1 is DFQATT and CDR2 is SNEGSKA (reference sequence). Here the CDR3 DNA reads TGCGGTGCTAGCGTGGGATGGTATGGTGAAGCTTTCTTT. Protein sequence: CGASVGWYGEAFF.